The entry that follows covers one T cell receptor beta chain sequence. As yet, its antigen is unknown. These data are taken from a study of T cell responses to AZD1222 COVID-19 vaccine. Study observations and caveats: Nearly half of spike-specific TCRs reportedly target variant regions that are unmutated in the B.1.351 and B.1.1.7 variants.

This CDR3 has 14 amino acids. V lost 0 bases and J lost 0, with 6 bases in between. Germline-derived CDR1 and CDR2 are LGHNA and YSLEER. Libraries were prepared by immunoSEQ multiplex PCR; TCRdb keeps only in-frame clonotypes and omits some of them. The data contain tens of thousands of clones, around 80% of them seen just once; the ten biggest clones take up roughly 20%. The sample consisted of peripheral blood, taken on day 0 of AZD1222 vaccination. V is TRBV4-3 and J is TRBJ2-7; D is ambiguous. The sequence derives from an adult in good health. The CDR3 region is CASSQDSTSYEQYF. The CDR3 DNA reads TGCGCCAGCAGCCAAGACTCAACCTCCTACGAGCAGTACTTC.